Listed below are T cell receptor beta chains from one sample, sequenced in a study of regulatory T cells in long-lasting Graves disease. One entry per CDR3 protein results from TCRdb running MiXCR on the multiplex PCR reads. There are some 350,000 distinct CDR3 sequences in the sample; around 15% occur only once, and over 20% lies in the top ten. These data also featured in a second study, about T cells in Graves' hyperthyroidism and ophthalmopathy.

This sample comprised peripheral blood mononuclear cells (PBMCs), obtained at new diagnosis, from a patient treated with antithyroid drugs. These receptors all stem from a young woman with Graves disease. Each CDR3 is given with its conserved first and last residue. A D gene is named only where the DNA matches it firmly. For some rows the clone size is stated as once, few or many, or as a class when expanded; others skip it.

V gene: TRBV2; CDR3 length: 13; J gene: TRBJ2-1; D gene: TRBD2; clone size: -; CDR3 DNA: TGTGCCAGCATGGCAGCGGGAGTATCTGAGCAGTTCTTC; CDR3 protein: CASMAAGVSEQFF
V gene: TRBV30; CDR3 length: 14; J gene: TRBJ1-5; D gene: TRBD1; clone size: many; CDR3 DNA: TGTGCCTGGAGCGAGACAGGGGGGAATCAGCCCCAGCATTTT; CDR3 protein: CAWSETGGNQPQHF
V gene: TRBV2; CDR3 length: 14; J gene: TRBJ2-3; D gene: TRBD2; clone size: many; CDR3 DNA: TGTGCCTCCGAGCGGGGGCCCTCGGGGGATACGCAGTATTTT; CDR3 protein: CASERGPSGDTQYF
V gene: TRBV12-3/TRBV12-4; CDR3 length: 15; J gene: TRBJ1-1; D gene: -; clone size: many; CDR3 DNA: TGTGCCAGCAGTTACAGAGCCTGGGTGGCCACTGAAGCTTTCTTT; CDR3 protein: CASSYRAWVATEAFF
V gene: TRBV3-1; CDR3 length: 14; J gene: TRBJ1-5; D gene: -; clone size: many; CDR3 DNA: TGTGCCAGCAGCCCGCGGGGCGGGAGTCAGCCCCAGCATTTT; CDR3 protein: CASSPRGGSQPQHF
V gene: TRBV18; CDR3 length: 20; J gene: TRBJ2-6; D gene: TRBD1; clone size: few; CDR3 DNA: TGTGCCAGCTCACCGGAATTACAAAACAGGGGAGACTCTGGGGCCAACGTCCTGACTTTC; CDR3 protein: CASSPELQNRGDSGANVLTF
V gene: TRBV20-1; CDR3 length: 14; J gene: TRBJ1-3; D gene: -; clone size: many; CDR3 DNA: TGCAGTGCAAAGCGACTGAGCTCTGGAAACACCATATATTTT; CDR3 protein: CSAKRLSSGNTIYF
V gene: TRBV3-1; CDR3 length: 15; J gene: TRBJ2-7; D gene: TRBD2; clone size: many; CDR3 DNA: TGTGCCAGCAGCCAATCGGCTAGCGGGAGTTACGAGCAGTACTTC; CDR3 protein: CASSQSASGSYEQYF
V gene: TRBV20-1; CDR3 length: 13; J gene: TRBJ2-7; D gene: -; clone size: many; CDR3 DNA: TGCAGTGCTAGGGGGCTAAGGGACTACGAGCAGTACTTC; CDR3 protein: CSARGLRDYEQYF
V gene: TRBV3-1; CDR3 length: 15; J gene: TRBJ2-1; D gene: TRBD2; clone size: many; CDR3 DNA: TGTGCCAGCAGCCGGGGACTAGCGGGGGGGAATGAGCAGTTCTTC; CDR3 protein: CASSRGLAGGNEQFF
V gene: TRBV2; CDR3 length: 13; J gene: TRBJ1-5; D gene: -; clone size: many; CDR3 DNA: TGTGCCAGCAAGCCCTATAGCAATCAGCCCCAGCATTTT; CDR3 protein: CASKPYSNQPQHF
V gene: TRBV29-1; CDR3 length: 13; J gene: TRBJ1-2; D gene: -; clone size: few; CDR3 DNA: TGCAGCGTTACAGTTGGGGACCATCATGGCTACACCTTC; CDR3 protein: CSVTVGDHHGYTF
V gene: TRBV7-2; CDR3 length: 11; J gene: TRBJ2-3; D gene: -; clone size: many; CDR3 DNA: TGTGCCAGCAGCTTAGCTGAGGCCGCGTACTTC; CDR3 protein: CASSLAEAAYF
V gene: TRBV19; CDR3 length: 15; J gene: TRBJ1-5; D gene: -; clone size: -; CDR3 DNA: TGTGCCAGTAGGGCCCTGGGGGGGCTCAATCAGCCCCAGCATTTT; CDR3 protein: CASRALGGLNQPQHF
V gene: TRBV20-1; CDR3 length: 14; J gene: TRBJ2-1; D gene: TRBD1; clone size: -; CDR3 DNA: TGCAGTGCTAGCAGGGGGTCTACTGGGAATGAGCAGTTCTTC; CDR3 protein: CSASRGSTGNEQFF
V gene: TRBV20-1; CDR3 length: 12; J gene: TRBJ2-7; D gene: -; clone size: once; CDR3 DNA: TGCAGTGCTAGCTATAGGATCTACGAGCAGTACTTC; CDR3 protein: CSASYRIYEQYF
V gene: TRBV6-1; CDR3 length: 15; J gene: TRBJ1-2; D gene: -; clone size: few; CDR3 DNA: TGTGCCAGCAGTTACAGCGGGGCTCGGAGCTATGGCTACACCTTC; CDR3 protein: CASSYSGARSYGYTF
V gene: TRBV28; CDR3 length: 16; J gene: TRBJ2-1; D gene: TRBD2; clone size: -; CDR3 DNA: TGTGCCAGCAGTTTAGAGGCGGGGGAACCAGCCAATGAGCAGTTCTTC; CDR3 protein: CASSLEAGEPANEQFF
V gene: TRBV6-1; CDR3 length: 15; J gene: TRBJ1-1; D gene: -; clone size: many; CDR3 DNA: TGTGCCAGCACCAAATGGGCCGGACTTCGGACTGAAGCTTTCTTT; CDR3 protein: CASTKWAGLRTEAFF
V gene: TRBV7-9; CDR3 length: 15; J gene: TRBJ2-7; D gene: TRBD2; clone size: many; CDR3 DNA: TGTGCCAGCAGCCCGAGCTGGACTAGCCCCTACGAGCAGTACTTC; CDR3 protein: CASSPSWTSPYEQYF
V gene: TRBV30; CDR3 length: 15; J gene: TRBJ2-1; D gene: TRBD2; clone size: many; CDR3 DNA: TGTGCCTGGAGTGTACTAGCGGGACCCTACAATGAGCAGTTCTTC; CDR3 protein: CAWSVLAGPYNEQFF
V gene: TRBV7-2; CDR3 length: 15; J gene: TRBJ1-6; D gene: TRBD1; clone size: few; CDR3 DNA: TGTGCCAGCAGCCGGCAGGGGGCGCAAAATTCACCCCTCCACTTT; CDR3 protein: CASSRQGAQNSPLHF
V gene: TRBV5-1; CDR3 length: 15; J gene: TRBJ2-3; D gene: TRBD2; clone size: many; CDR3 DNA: TGCGCCAGCAGCTTGGCAGCGGGAGGCCCCGATACGCAGTATTTT; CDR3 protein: CASSLAAGGPDTQYF
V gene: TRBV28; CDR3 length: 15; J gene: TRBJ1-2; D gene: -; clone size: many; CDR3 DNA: TGTGCCAGCAGTTTATTACAGGGCCCCCCGTGGGGCTACACCTTC; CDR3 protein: CASSLLQGPPWGYTF
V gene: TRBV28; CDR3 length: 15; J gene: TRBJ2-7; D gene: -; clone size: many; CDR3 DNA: TGTGCCAGCAGCTCGGAGACCAGGGCCGCCTACGAGCAGTACTTC; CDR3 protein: CASSSETRAAYEQYF
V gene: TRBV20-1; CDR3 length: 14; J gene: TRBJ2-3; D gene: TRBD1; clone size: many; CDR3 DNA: TGCAGTGCTCCCAGGGACAGGGCCACAGATACGCAGTATTTT; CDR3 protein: CSAPRDRATDTQYF
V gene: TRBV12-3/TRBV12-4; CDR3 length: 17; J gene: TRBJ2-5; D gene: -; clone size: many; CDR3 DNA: TGTGCCAGCAGTCTTATTGGGGGGGCCGTAAACCAAGAGACCCAGTACTTC; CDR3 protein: CASSLIGGAVNQETQYF
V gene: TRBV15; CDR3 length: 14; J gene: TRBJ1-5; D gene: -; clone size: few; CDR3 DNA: TGTGCCACCGGCTCTGGAGTAGGCAATCAGCCCCAGCATTTT; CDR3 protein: CATGSGVGNQPQHF
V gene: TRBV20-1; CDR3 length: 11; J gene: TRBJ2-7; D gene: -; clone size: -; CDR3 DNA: TGCAGTGCCCAATTCTCCTACGAGCAGTACTTC; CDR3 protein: CSAQFSYEQYF
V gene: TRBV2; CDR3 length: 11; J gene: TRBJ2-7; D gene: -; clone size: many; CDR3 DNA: TGTGCCAGCAGTGGTTCTAACGAGCAGTACTTC; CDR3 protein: CASSGSNEQYF
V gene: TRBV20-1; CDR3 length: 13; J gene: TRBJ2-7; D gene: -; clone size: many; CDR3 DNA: TGCAGTGCTACCTTTATTACAGGGTACGAGCAGTACTTC; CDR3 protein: CSATFITGYEQYF
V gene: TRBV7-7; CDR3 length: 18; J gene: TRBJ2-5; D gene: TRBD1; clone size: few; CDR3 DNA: TGTGCTAGCAGCTTGGGGGCCGGACAGGGGCTCTTACAAGAGACCCAGTACTTC; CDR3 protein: CASSLGAGQGLLQETQYF
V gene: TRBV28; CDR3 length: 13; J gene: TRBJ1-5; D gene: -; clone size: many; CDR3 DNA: TGTGCCAGCAGCCGTCCAGGGATTCAGCCCCAGCATTTT; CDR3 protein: CASSRPGIQPQHF
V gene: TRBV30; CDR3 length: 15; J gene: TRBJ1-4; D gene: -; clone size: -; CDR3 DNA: TGTGCCTGGAGTACCCGGAGCAGGGGTAATGAAAAACTGTTTTTT; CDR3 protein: CAWSTRSRGNEKLFF
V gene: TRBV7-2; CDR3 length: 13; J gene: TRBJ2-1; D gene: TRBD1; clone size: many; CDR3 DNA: TGTGCCAGCAGCTTTGGCAGGGGGCTTGAGCAGTTCTTC; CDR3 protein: CASSFGRGLEQFF
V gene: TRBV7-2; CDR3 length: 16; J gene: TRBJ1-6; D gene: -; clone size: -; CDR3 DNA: TGTGCCAGCAGCTTAAGTCGGAGCTCCTATAATTCACCCCTCCACTTT; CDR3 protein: CASSLSRSSYNSPLHF
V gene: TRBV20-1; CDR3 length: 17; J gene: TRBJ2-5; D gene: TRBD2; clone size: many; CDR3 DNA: TGCAGTGCTAGAGAGGAACTAGCGGGGCGGTACCAAGAGACCCAGTACTTC; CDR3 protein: CSAREELAGRYQETQYF
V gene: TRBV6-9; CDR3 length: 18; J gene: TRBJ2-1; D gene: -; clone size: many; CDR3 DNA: TGTGCCAGCAGTTACGATCGGACGGCAGGACAGAGGATGGGTGAGCAGTTCTTC; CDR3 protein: CASSYDRTAGQRMGEQFF
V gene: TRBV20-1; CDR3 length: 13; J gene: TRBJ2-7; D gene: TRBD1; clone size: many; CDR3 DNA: TGCAGTGCTACCGGGACAGGGGGCTACGAGCAGTACTTC; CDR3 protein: CSATGTGGYEQYF
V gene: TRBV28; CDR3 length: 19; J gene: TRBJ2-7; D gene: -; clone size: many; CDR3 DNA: TGTGCCAGCAGCTTTTCTCCTTGGGGGATTCGGGACGGCCAAGGAGAGCAGTACTTC; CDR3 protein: CASSFSPWGIRDGQGEQYF
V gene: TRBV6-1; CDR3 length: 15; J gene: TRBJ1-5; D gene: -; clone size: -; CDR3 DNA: TGTGCCAGCAGTGACCCCCAAGGGGGCAATCAGCCCCAGCATTTT; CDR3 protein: CASSDPQGGNQPQHF
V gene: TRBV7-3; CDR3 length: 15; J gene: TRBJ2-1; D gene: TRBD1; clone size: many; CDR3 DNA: TGTGCCAGCAGCTCGCGACAGGGGGCCTACAATGAGCAGTTCTTC; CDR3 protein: CASSSRQGAYNEQFF
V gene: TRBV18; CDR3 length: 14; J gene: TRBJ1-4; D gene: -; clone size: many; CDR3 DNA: TGTGCCAGCTCACCAACGGAAAATAATGAAAAACTGTTTTTT; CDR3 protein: CASSPTENNEKLFF
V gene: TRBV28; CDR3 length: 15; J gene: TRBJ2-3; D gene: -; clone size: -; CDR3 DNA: TGTGCCAGCAGTTTGGCCAAAGCTAGCACAGATACGCAGTATTTT; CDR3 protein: CASSLAKASTDTQYF
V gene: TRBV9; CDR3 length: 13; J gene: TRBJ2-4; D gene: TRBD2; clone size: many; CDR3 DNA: TGTGCCAGCAGTGCGGCGGGAGTAGACATTCAGTACTTC; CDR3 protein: CASSAAGVDIQYF
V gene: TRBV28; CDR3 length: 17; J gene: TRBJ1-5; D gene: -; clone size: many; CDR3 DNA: TGTGCCAGCAGTTTTAGGACCATCAGAAATAGCAATCAGCCCCAGCATTTT; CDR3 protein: CASSFRTIRNSNQPQHF
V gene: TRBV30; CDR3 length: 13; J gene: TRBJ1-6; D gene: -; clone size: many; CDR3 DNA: TGTGCCTGGAAGGGGGGCTATAATTCACCCCTCCACTTT; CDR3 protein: CAWKGGYNSPLHF
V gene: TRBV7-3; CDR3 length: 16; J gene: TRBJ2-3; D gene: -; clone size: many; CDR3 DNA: TGTGCCAGCAGCTCCGCCCCGGGGGCGAGCACAGATACGCAGTATTTT; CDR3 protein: CASSSAPGASTDTQYF